This TCR beta chain was identified in a study of CD8+ T cells in alopecia areata. To note about this clone: What it recognizes is unknown.

Study-level points and caveats: It was lesional scalp, especially alopecia totalis/universalis, that showed higher clonality than normal scalp.

Germline loops: CDR1 ENHRY, CDR2 SYGVKD. Trimming took off 3 bases at V and 5 bases at J, with 16 bases between the two ends. This CDR3 is built from 15 residues. Treatment specified: oral pan-JAK inhibitor, 5-10 mg twice daily. Peripheral blood and lesional scalp punch biopsies came from alopecia areata patients. The sequencing template was cDNA reverse transcribed from extracted RNA. The repertoire was sequenced with immunoSEQ multiplex PCR; TCRdb's copy has only in-frame clones and lacks some. The sample contains approximately 140,000 clones, 82% of which appear only once. The chain links TRBV10-3 to TRBJ2-5; possibly TRBD1 for D (5 bases). Source: CD8+ T cells sorted from blood, taken at week 4, from a patient treated with tofacitinib. The sequence was obtained from a human donor with alopecia areata. CDR3 residues: CAISEPGRGAETQYF. The CDR3 DNA reads TGTGCCATCAGTGAACCCGGAAGGGGCGCGGAGACCCAGTACTTC.